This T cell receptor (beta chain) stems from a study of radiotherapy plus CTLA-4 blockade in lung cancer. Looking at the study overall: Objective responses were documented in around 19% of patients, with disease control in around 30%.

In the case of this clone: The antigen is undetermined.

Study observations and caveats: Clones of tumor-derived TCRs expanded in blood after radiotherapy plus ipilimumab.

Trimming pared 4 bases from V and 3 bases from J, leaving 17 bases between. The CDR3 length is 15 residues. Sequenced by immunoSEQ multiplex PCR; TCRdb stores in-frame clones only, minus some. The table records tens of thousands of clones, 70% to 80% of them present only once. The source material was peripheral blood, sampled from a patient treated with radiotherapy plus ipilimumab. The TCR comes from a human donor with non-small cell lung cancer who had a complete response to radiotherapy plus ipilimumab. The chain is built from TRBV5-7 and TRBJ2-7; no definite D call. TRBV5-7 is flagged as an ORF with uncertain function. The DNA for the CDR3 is TGTGCCAGCAGCATCCCGCAGGAACGTTTCTACGAGCAGTACTTC. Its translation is CASSIPQERFYEQYF.